The 25 T cell receptor beta chains below were found in one sample sequenced in a study of cytomegalovirus exposure and HLA in healthy donors. Amplification used 60 Vbeta primers and 13 Jbeta primers. The data were produced by immunoSEQ multiplex PCR, yet TCRdb's version contains in-frame clones alone and is incomplete. The table shows some 210,000 clones, with 80% to 90% occurring only once. Source material: PBMCs. These TCRs come from a young man in good health and CMV-seronegative.

This clone was observed a few times. V is TRBV5-8 and J is TRBJ2-5; 12 bases are shared with TRBD1. The J segment lost 5 bases and the V segment lost 4 bases, leaving 6 bases of the junction unmatched. Germline V lookup: CDR1 SGHTS, CDR2 YDEGEE. This CDR3 spans 15 amino acids. CDR3 DNA sequence: TGTGCCAGCAGCGCAGGGACAGGGGGCGCGGAGACCCAGTACTTC. Translation: CASSAGTGGAETQYF.

The chain combines TRBV5-1 with TRBJ2-7; perhaps TRBD2 as D (6 bases). The V and J ends lost 0 bases and 3 bases respectively, with 13 bases between them. The CDR3 length is 15 residues. Germline V gives CDR1 SGHRS, CDR2 YFSETQ. CDR3 nucleotide sequence: TGCGCCAGCAGCTTGGGCGGCGAGGGAGGCTACGAGCAGTACTTC. Protein sequence: CASSLGGEGGYEQYF.

The rearrangement joins TRBV27 to TRBJ1-6; unclear D gene. CDR3 length equals 14 residues. Germline CDR1 is MNHEY and CDR2 is SMNVEV (reference sequence). V was trimmed by 3 bases and J by 14 bases, leaving 17 bases between them. CDR3 DNA: TGTGCCAGCAGTTTCTCAGTCGGGTTATTGACCCTCCACTTT. Protein sequence: CASSFSVGLLTLHF.

The rearrangement links TRBV19 to TRBJ1-6, with D unresolved. The CDR3 runs 13 residues. Per the germline V gene, CDR1 is LNHDA and CDR2 is SQIVND (reference sequence). Between the trimmed V and J ends, which lost 3 bases and 7 bases, there was a span of 7 bases. Here the CDR3 DNA reads TGTGCCAGTAGTATGAGGTCGAATTCACCCCTCCACTTT. Its protein product is CASSMRSNSPLHF.

The chain is built from TRBV10-1 and TRBJ1-2; D gene uncertain. CDR1 is WNHNN and CDR2 is SYGVQD in the germline V gene (reference sequence). With 4 bases removed from V and 6 bases from J, the gap between germline ends came to 15 bases. CDR3 size: 14 residues. The CDR3 spells CASSGGHTGDGYTF. The CDR3 DNA follows: TGCGCCAGCAGTGGAGGGCACACGGGAGATGGCTACACCTTC.

This clone has a single count. The gene calls are TRBV5-1 and TRBJ2-5, with 10 bases fitting TRBD1. The V and J ends lost 5 bases and 9 bases, in that order; junction bases with no gene match: 10. The CDR3 has 14 amino acids. Germline-derived CDR1 and CDR2 are SGHRS and YFSETQ. The CDR3 here is CASSSTGGWEAQYF. CDR3 in DNA: TGCGCCAGCAGTTCGACAGGGGGCTGGGAGGCCCAGTACTTC.

The chain joins TRBV6-5 to TRBJ2-1; 7 nucleotides align to TRBD2. Germline-derived CDR1 and CDR2 are MNHEY and SVGAGI. Germline trimming cut 4 bases from V and 5 bases from J; bases unmatched to any gene: 11. The CDR3 totals 16 residues. The chain's CDR3 is CASSSGRRGGNNEQFF. In DNA form, the CDR3 reads TGTGCCAGCAGTTCCGGAAGGCGCGGGGGTAACAATGAGCAGTTCTTC.

V is TRBV27 and J is TRBJ2-2; weak D call: TRBD1 (6 bases). The CDR3 is 16 amino acids. In germline, CDR1 is MNHEY, CDR2 SMNVEV (reference sequence). Trimming removed 4 bases from V and 6 bases from J, with 18 bases in between. CDR3 region: CASSSKTGLRAGELFF. Here the CDR3 DNA reads TGTGCCAGCAGTTCCAAGACAGGTTTAAGGGCCGGGGAGCTGTTTTTT.

This clone appeared a few times. This chain connects TRBV7-2 to TRBJ2-7, with TRBD2 matching over 7 bases. With V trimmed by 1 base and J by 2 bases, 5 bases remained unmatched. In germline, CDR1 is SGHTA, CDR2 FQGNSA. CDR3 length: 15 amino acids. Here the CDR3 reads CASSLGGGGTYEQYF. CDR3 sequence (DNA): TGTGCCAGCAGCTTAGGGGGGGGAGGTACCTACGAGCAGTACTTC.

This clone showed up just once. This chain joins TRBV29-1 and TRBJ2-4; 7 bases are shared with TRBD1. The trim removed 4 bases at V and 2 bases at J, leaving 5 bases unmatched. Per germline, CDR1 SQVTM and CDR2 ANQGSEA. The CDR3 totals 14 residues. The CDR3 region is CSVVSTGTKNIQYF. For the CDR3, the DNA is TGCAGCGTTGTATCGACAGGGACCAAAAACATTCAGTACTTC.

This clone came up a few times. The rearrangement joins TRBV9 to TRBJ2-3, with 14 positions matching TRBD2. J lost 4 bases, V lost 6 bases, and 10 bases had no gene match. The germline V gene encodes CDR1 SGDLS and CDR2 YYNGEE. The CDR3 totals 17 residues. DNA of the CDR3: TGTGCCAGCAACCCCGGGACTAGCGGGAGATACGCAGATACGCAGTATTTT. Residues: CASNPGTSGRYADTQYF.

This chain joins TRBV5-1 and TRBJ1-1; maybe TRBD1 (6 bases). The CDR3 runs to 16 residues. The germline CDR1 and CDR2 sequences are SGHRS and YFSETQ. Trimming removed 0 bases at V and 5 bases at J, with 17 bases between. The CDR3 protein is CASSLEWRTEGTEAFF. As DNA, the CDR3 is TGCGCCAGCAGCTTGGAGTGGCGGACAGAGGGGACTGAAGCTTTCTTT.

This clone was counted a few times. The chain recombines TRBV6-6 with TRBJ2-5, with D unclear. Germline loops: CDR1 MNHNY, CDR2 SVGAGI (reference sequence). V was clipped by 6 bases and J by 1 base, with 9 bases between them. The CDR3 extends over 13 amino acids. The CDR3 nucleotides are TGTGCCAGCAGACCAGACACCCAAGAGACCCAGTACTTC. Protein sequence: CASRPDTQETQYF.

This clone was picked up a small number of times. J is TRBJ1-5 and V is TRBV19, with D tentatively TRBD1 (6 bases). Germline CDR1 reads LNHDA; CDR2 reads SQIVND (reference sequence). The CDR3 contains 14 residues. V shed 4 bases and J shed 7 bases, with 14 bases lying between them. DNA of the CDR3: TGTGCCAGTAGTAGATACAGGGTTGGACAGCCCCAGCATTTT. Translating gives CASSRYRVGQPQHF. The whole variable domain, filled in from reference TRBV19 and TRBJ1-5, reads DGGITQSPKYLFRKEGQNVTLSCEQNLNHDAMYWYRQDPGQGLRLIYYSQIVNDFQKGDIAEGYSVSREKKESFPLTVTSAQKNPTAFYLCASSRYRVGQPQHFGDGTRLSIL.

The chain combines TRBV11-2 with TRBJ1-1; D unclear. This CDR3 comprises 13 residues. From germline, CDR1 is SGHAT and CDR2 FQNNGV. V lost 3 bases and J 4 bases, leaving 9 bases between the germline ends. CDR3 sequence reads: CASSFAASTEAFF. The CDR3 coding sequence is TGTGCCAGCAGCTTCGCGGCGTCCACTGAAGCTTTCTTT.

The V call is TRBV30, the J call TRBJ2-7; D might be TRBD1 (6 bases). Germline values: CDR1 GTSNPN, CDR2 SVGIG (reference sequence). The V and J ends lost 3 bases and 1 base respectively, with 16 bases between them. CDR3 length equals 15 residues. Here the CDR3 DNA reads TGTGCCTGGAGGCCTCCGGACAGAAGTTCCTACGAGCAGTACTTC. As protein: CAWRPPDRSSYEQYF.

This chain links TRBV7-2 with TRBJ1-5; no firm D call. Germline V gene lookup returns CDR1 SGHTA and CDR2 FQGNSA. Between the trimmed V and J ends, which lost 6 bases and 0 bases, there was a span of 9 bases. This CDR3 spans 14 amino acids. The CDR3, as DNA: TGTGCCAGCAGTTATACAAATAGCAATCAGCCCCAGCATTTT. It codes for CASSYTNSNQPQHF.

The rearrangement links TRBV19 to TRBJ2-5, with a weak D call TRBD1 (5 bases). The J call may not be correct, given that the DNA end is closer to TRBJ2-7. This CDR3 contains 15 residues. The germline V gene has CDR1 LNHDA and CDR2 SQIVND (reference sequence). The CDR3 sequence: CASSTREVFSYEQYF. CDR3 nucleotide sequence: TGTGCCAGTAGTACCAGGGAAGTCTTCTCCTACGAGCAGTACTTC.

This clone occurred once. The gene calls are TRBV21-1 and TRBJ2-1; TRBD2 reflects the table's D call only, with no check against the DNA. TRBV21-1 is designated a pseudogene. This CDR3 comprises 17 residues. CDR3 sequence (DNA): TGTGCCAGCAGCAAAGTTGGATCCAACGAGGTTTACAATGAGCAGTTCTTC. Translating gives CASSKVGSNEVYNEQFF.

V usage is TRBV6-5 and J usage is TRBJ2-1, with D unclear. V gave up 2 bases and J gave up 7 bases, with 3 bases separating them. This CDR3 spans 11 amino acids. CDR1 MNHEY and CDR2 SVGAGI come from the germline V gene. CDR3 region: CASSYQNEQFF. CDR3 coding DNA: TGTGCCAGCAGTTACCAGAATGAGCAGTTCTTC.

Worth noting for this clone: Other DNA sequences within the sample encode an identical CDR3. This sequence joins TRBV7-2 and TRBJ2-1; possible D gene TRBD2, 6 bases. Per germline, CDR1 SGHTA and CDR2 FQGNSA. This CDR3 has 16 amino acids. The ends were cut back, 2 bases at V and 4 bases at J, with 15 bases in the middle. The CDR3 sequence is CASSLLGTQLYNEQFF. DNA for the CDR3: TGTGCCAGCAGCTTATTAGGGACTCAATTATACAATGAGCAGTTCTTC.

The V and J genes are TRBV30 and TRBJ1-1; TRBD1 might be the D (5 bases). The CDR3 extends over 13 amino acids. The germline CDR1 and CDR2 sequences are GTSNPN and SVGIG (reference sequence). Trimming removed 1 base from V and 5 bases from J, with 11 bases in between. In DNA, the CDR3 is TGTGCCTGGAGTGCAGGGAGGGGAACTGAAGCTTTCTTT. Its translation: CAWSAGRGTEAFF.

The V call is TRBV5-5, the J call TRBJ2-1, with TRBD1 matching over 11 bases. The CDR3 totals 20 residues. The junction had 22 bases not matched to a gene; V was cut back by 4 bases and J by 7 bases. Germline-derived CDR1 and CDR2 are SGHKS and YYEKEE (reference sequence). CDR3 DNA sequence: TGTGCCAGCAGCGACGGTGTTGCGTGGCCCGGGACAGGGGGATGGAATGAGCAGTTCTTC. Amino acids: CASSDGVAWPGTGGWNEQFF. The full variable domain, with the rest looked up from reference TRBV5-5 and TRBJ2-1, is DAGVTQSPTHLIKTRGQQVTLRCSPISGHKSVSWYQQVLGQGPQFIFQYYEKEERGRGNFPDRFSARQFPNYSSELNVNALLLGDSALYLCASSDGVAWPGTGGWNEQFFGPGTRLTVL.

In this sample, this clone turned up a few times. The chain has TRBV7-9 and TRBJ2-1, with 8 bases that match TRBD2. CDR1 is SEHNR and CDR2 is FQNEAQ in the germline V gene (reference sequence). This CDR3 comprises 16 residues. The J segment lost 3 bases and the V segment lost 1 base, leaving 5 bases of the junction unmatched. The CDR3 here is CASSLEGLARYNEQFF. For the CDR3, the DNA is TGTGCCAGCAGCTTAGAAGGACTAGCTCGCTACAATGAGCAGTTCTTC.

V and J are TRBV18 and TRBJ2-5; D not certain. With 3 bases removed from V and 5 bases from J, the gap between germline ends came to 7 bases. This CDR3 is 12 amino acids long. Per germline, CDR1 KGHSH and CDR2 LQKENI. Here the CDR3 reads CASSPLGETQYF. The CDR3 DNA is TGTGCCAGCTCACCTCTCGGGGAGACCCAGTACTTC.